The 30 T cell receptor beta chains below come from one sample, sequenced in a study of response to subunit inactivated influenza vaccine. One entry per CDR3 protein results from TCRdb running MiXCR on the RT-PCR reads. Of roughly 700,000 distinct CDR3 sequences listed, 15% to 18% are singletons. The starting material was PBMCs from blood, obtained roughly 12 days after vaccination. All receptors come from a man in his fifties or sixties who received an inactivated influenza vaccine.

The chain combines TRBV2 with TRBJ2-5; D may be TRBD1 (6 bases). The CDR3 is 15 residues long. Germline values: CDR1 SNHLY, CDR2 FYNNEI. The V gene lost 0 bases and the J gene lost 4 bases, with 12 bases spanning the gap. CDR3 DNA sequence: TGTGCCAGCAGTGAAGCGCAGGGGCGCGGAGAGACCCAGTACTTC. Its translation: CASSEAQGRGETQYF. The variable domain in full, with the rest retrieved from reference TRBV2 and TRBJ2-5, is EPEVTQTPSHQVTQMGQEVILRCVPISNHLYFYWYRQILGQKVEFLVSFYNNEISEKSEIFDDQFSVERPDGSNFTLKIRSTKLEDSAMYFCASSEAQGRGETQYFGPGTRLLVL.

This chain uses TRBV12-3 or TRBV12-4 with TRBJ1-5, with D possibly matching TRBD1 (6 bases). The CDR3 is 15 residues long. V was shortened by 6 bases and J by 4 bases, with 16 bases between the two germline ends. The CDR3 loop is CASSPSAGANQPQHF. CDR3 bases: TGTGCCAGCAGCCCGAGTGCGGGGGCGAATCAGCCCCAGCATTTT.

This clonotype turned up a few times. The gene calls are TRBV27 and TRBJ2-1, with 14 bases that match TRBD2. The CDR3 covers 16 residues. V lost 2 bases and J lost 14; bases outside the gene matches: 11. Germline CDR1 is MNHEY and CDR2 is SMNVEV (reference sequence). The CDR3 nucleotides are TGTGCCAGCAGTTTAGGTGGGACTAGCGGGAGTTCCGGGGAGTTCTTC. This codes for CASSLGGTSGSSGEFF.

There are many counts of this clonotype. V and J are TRBV12-3 or TRBV12-4 and TRBJ1-1; D is possibly TRBD1 (5 bases). The CDR3 extends over 13 amino acids. Deletions cut 1 base from V and 11 bases from J, with 14 bases between. In DNA form, the CDR3 reads TGTGCCAGCAGTTTAGAAATGTGGGGGATCGCTTTCTTT. It translates to CASSLEMWGIAFF.

This clonotype was counted many times. The chain couples TRBV6-1 to TRBJ2-2; 9 bases agree with TRBD1. Per germline, CDR1 MNHNS and CDR2 SASEGT. The CDR3 is 16 residues long. With 6 bases clipped from V and 6 bases from J, the junction kept 11 bases outside the gene matches. CDR3 protein: CASRPWGTGIAGELFF. CDR3 DNA: TGTGCCAGCAGACCCTGGGGGACAGGGATAGCCGGGGAGCTGTTTTTT.

This clonotype occurred many times. This chain joins TRBV7-9 and TRBJ2-7; D remains ambiguous. Trimming removed 3 bases from V and 6 bases from J, with 18 bases in between. There are 15 residues in the CDR3. Germline values: CDR1 SEHNR, CDR2 FQNEAQ (reference sequence). As DNA, the CDR3 is TGTGCCAGCAGCTTGCGGCGGTTGGTTCCCGGCGAGCAGTACTTC. This sequence encodes CASSLRRLVPGEQYF.

This clonotype was detected many times. This sequence joins TRBV5-1 and TRBJ2-7; weak D call: TRBD1 (6 bases). The CDR3 sequence is 14 residues long. V was clipped by 4 bases and J by 0 bases, with 11 bases between them. Germline V gene sequence: CDR1 SGHRS, CDR2 YFSETQ. The CDR3 here is CASSPGTLSYEQYF. The CDR3 DNA reads TGCGCCAGCAGCCCTGGGACACTCTCCTACGAGCAGTACTTC.

This clonotype was counted between two and nine times. This chain connects TRBV10-3 to TRBJ1-5, with D unclear. In germline, CDR1 is ENHRY, CDR2 SYGVKD. Trimming pared 7 bases from V and 2 bases from J, leaving 9 bases between. The CDR3 runs 13 residues. The CDR3 region has the DNA TGTGCCATCAAAGGAAACGGCAATCAGCCCCAGCATTTT. Encoded protein: CAIKGNGNQPQHF.

This clonotype was recorded a few times. This sequence joins TRBV7-9 and TRBJ1-4; D unclear. CDR3 size: 16 residues. Germline CDR1 and CDR2: SEHNR and FQNEAQ (reference sequence). Trimming shortened V by 5 bases and J by 0 bases, and 13 bases separated the two germline ends. CDR3 nucleotides: TGTGCCAGCAGCCCCGGAAGTCTCGCAACTAATGAAAAACTGTTTTTT. This codes for CASSPGSLATNEKLFF.

The sample holds a few counts of this clonotype. This chain joins TRBV29-1 and TRBJ2-1; 11 bases match TRBD2. The germline gives CDR1 SQVTM, CDR2 ANQGSEA. The CDR3 runs to 15 residues. V lost 7 bases, J lost 3 bases, and 8 bases stayed unmatched. The DNA of the CDR3 is TGCAGCGCCGCTACCGGGACTAGCGGCTACAATGAGCAGTTCTTC. This gives the protein CSAATGTSGYNEQFF.

The table lists this clonotype with a few counts. The chain combines TRBV5-5 with TRBJ2-7, with D unclear. V lost 3 bases and J lost 5, with 12 bases in between. The CDR3 has 13 residues. The germline gives CDR1 SGHKS, CDR2 YYEKEE (reference sequence). The CDR3 nucleotides are TGTGCCAGCAGCTGGCGCGGCGGCGACGAGCAGTACTTC. It encodes CASSWRGGDEQYF.

The chain links TRBV4-3 to TRBJ1-2; D unclear. The V gene's germline CDR1 is LGHNA and CDR2 YSLEER. The CDR3 has 12 amino acids. V dropped 1 base and J dropped 4 bases, with 4 bases sitting between them. The CDR3 protein is CASSQVGYGYTF. The CDR3 DNA reads as TGCGCCAGCAGCCAAGTAGGCTATGGCTACACCTTC.

The table lists this clonotype with a few counts. The chain employs TRBV20-1 and TRBJ1-5, with no clear D. There are 14 residues in the CDR3. Germline V gene lookup returns CDR1 DFQATT and CDR2 SNEGSKA (reference sequence). Trimming stripped 3 bases from V and 0 bases from J, with 9 bases between. DNA of the CDR3: TGCAGTGCTAGTGTCCCGGATAGCAATCAGCCCCAGCATTTT. Translated: CSASVPDSNQPQHF.

This clonotype has more than one count but fewer than ten. The chain recombines TRBV4-3 with TRBJ2-7; D possibly corresponds to TRBD2 (7 bases). This CDR3 is built from 14 residues. Germline lookup yields CDR1 LGHNA and CDR2 YSLEER. The germline V and J ends were trimmed by 4 bases and 5 bases, with 15 bases remaining between them. CDR3: CASSPTGGRNEQYF. The CDR3 coding sequence is TGCGCCAGCAGCCCCACCGGGGGGCGAAACGAGCAGTACTTC.

This clonotype showed up many times. The chain recombines TRBV11-2 with TRBJ2-7; 9 bases fit TRBD2. J lost 9 bases, V lost 4 bases, and 10 bases had no gene match. This CDR3 has 14 amino acids. Germline V gene sequence: CDR1 SGHAT, CDR2 FQNNGV. The DNA of the CDR3 is TGTGCCAGCAGCTCAAAAGCGGGAGGTTTGATGCAGTACTTC. Encoded protein: CASSSKAGGLMQYF.

The rearrangement joins TRBV7-9 to TRBJ2-4; D not certain. Germline lookup yields CDR1 SEHNR and CDR2 FQNEAQ (reference sequence). V lost 0 bases to trimming and J lost 0 bases, with 12 bases between them. This CDR3 is built from 17 residues. Here the CDR3 reads CASSLAKSTLAKNIQYF. The CDR3, as DNA: TGTGCCAGCAGCTTAGCGAAGTCTACTCTAGCCAAAAACATTCAGTACTTC. Full variable domain (missing parts from reference TRBV7-9 and TRBJ2-4): DTGVSQNPRHKITKRGQNVTFRCDPISEHNRLYWYRQTLGQGPEFLTYFQNEAQLEKSRLLSDRFSAERPKGSFSTLEIQRTEQGDSAMYLCASSLAKSTLAKNIQYFGAGTRLSVL.

This clonotype was detected only a few times. The V and J genes are TRBV12-3 or TRBV12-4 and TRBJ2-2; a weak D match, TRBD1 (6 bases). The CDR3 runs to 16 residues. V lost 6 bases to trimming and J lost 1 base, with 15 bases between them. The CDR3 sequence: CASSDRDRRNTGELFF. CDR3 nucleotide sequence: TGTGCCAGCAGCGACCGCGACAGGAGGAACACCGGGGAGCTGTTTTTT.

The J gene is TRBJ2-1, the V gene TRBV6-1; 12 bases agree with TRBD2. This CDR3 contains 15 residues. Germline V CDR1 and CDR2: MNHNS, SASEGT. V trimming: 6 bases; J trimming: 7 bases; junction bases outside the gene matches: 7. In DNA form, the CDR3 reads TGTGCCAGCAGAACCGGGACTAGCGGGTTTAATGAGCAGTTCTTC. It specifies CASRTGTSGFNEQFF.

This clonotype has ten or more counts. This chain links TRBV5-6 with TRBJ2-1; D ambiguous. This CDR3 is 14 amino acids long. V was trimmed by 0 bases and J by 3 bases, leaving 7 bases between them. Germline V gene sequence: CDR1 SGHDT, CDR2 YYEEEE. CDR3 nucleotide sequence: TGTGCCAGCAGCTTGGGCCAGTACTACAATGAGCAGTTCTTC. It codes for CASSLGQYYNEQFF.

There are a few counts of this clonotype. The chain joins TRBV25-1 to TRBJ2-3; tentatively, D is TRBD1 (5 bases). The CDR3 covers 15 residues. Per the germline V gene, CDR1 is MGHDK and CDR2 is SYGVNS. Between the trimmed V and J ends, which lost 2 bases and 3 bases, there was a span of 12 bases. CDR3 DNA sequence: TGTGCCAGCAGTGAAAAAGACAGCCCGACAGATACGCAGTATTTT. Its protein product is CASSEKDSPTDTQYF.

This clonotype came up a few times. The chain carries TRBV10-3 and TRBJ2-7; D possibly uses TRBD1 or TRBD2 (5 bases each). Germline V lookup: CDR1 ENHRY, CDR2 SYGVKD. V was pared by 6 bases and J by 0 bases, with 9 bases between. The CDR3 is 13 residues long. The chain's CDR3 is CAIRVGTSYEQYF. The CDR3 nucleotides read TGTGCCATCAGGGTGGGGACCTCCTACGAGCAGTACTTC.

This clonotype was detected a few times. The V gene is TRBV11-2, the J gene TRBJ2-7; possibly TRBD1 or TRBD2 for D (6 bases each). Trimming took 1 base from V and 2 from J, leaving 9 bases between them. The length of the CDR3 is 14 residues. The germline CDR1 and CDR2 sequences are SGHAT and FQNNGV. The CDR3 bases are TGTGCCAGCAGCTTAGCGGGGGCTACCTACGAGCAGTACTTC. Residues: CASSLAGATYEQYF.

This clonotype occurred a few times. The rearrangement links TRBV20-1 to TRBJ1-1; maybe TRBD1 (5 bases). Germline-derived CDR1 and CDR2 are DFQATT and SNEGSKA (reference sequence). The CDR3 loop spans 13 amino acids. V lost 4 bases to trimming and J lost 1 base, with 10 bases between them. The CDR3 coding sequence is TGCAGTGCTACAGAGACAGCGAACACTGAAGCTTTCTTT. This gives the protein CSATETANTEAFF.

This clonotype was seen a few times. The chain links TRBV24-1 to TRBJ2-2; TRBD2 matches at 12 bases. The V segment lost 9 bases and the J segment 0 bases; nucleotides outside the gene matches: 10. CDR1 KGHDR and CDR2 SFDVKD come from the germline V gene. The CDR3 is 18 amino acids. Written as DNA, the CDR3 is TGTGCCACCCAGGAGCCTAGCGGGGGGGCCGCGAACACCGGGGAGCTGTTTTTT. It codes for CATQEPSGGAANTGELFF.

This clonotype was detected only a few times. V usage is TRBV29-1 and J usage is TRBJ2-2; the D gene is possibly TRBD2 (6 bases). Deletions cut 7 bases from V and 5 bases from J, with 11 bases between. CDR3 length equals 12 residues. Per the germline V gene, CDR1 is SQVTM and CDR2 is ANQGSEA. This CDR3 is CSGGEVTGELFF. The CDR3 DNA reads as TGCAGCGGAGGGGAGGTGACCGGGGAGCTGTTTTTT.

At least ten counts were recorded for this clonotype. The chain employs TRBV20-1 and TRBJ2-2, with D unclear. The CDR3 has 17 residues. V dropped 0 bases and J dropped 0 bases, with 14 bases sitting between them. Looked up from germline, CDR1 is DFQATT and CDR2 is SNEGSKA (reference sequence). CDR3 nucleotide sequence: TGCAGTGCTAGAGATACAAGGAGACTCGCGAACACCGGGGAGCTGTTTTTT. The encoded protein is CSARDTRRLANTGELFF.

The V call is TRBV3-1, the J call TRBJ1-4; D is possibly TRBD1 (6 bases). Trimming took off 3 bases at V and 4 bases at J, with 12 bases between the two ends. Looked up from germline, CDR1 is LGHDT and CDR2 is YNNKEL (reference sequence). This CDR3 is built from 15 residues. This CDR3 is CASSQRDTNNEKLFF. CDR3 sequence (DNA): TGTGCCAGCAGCCAGAGGGACACTAATAATGAAAAACTGTTTTTT. Supplemented by reference TRBV3-1 and TRBJ1-4, the full variable domain reads DTAVSQTPKYLVTQMGNDKSIKCEQNLGHDTMYWYKQDSKKFLKIMFSYNNKELIINETVPNRFSPKSPDKAHLNLHINSLELGDSAVYFCASSQRDTNNEKLFFGSGTQLSVL.

The gene calls are TRBV18 and TRBJ2-1, with 9 nucleotides matching TRBD2. The CDR3 consists of 19 residues. The V gene end was trimmed by 3 bases and the J gene end by 4 bases; junction bases not matched to a gene: 16. Germline-derived CDR1 and CDR2 are KGHSH and LQKENI. CDR3 protein: CASSPGAGLAGVTYNEQFF. For the CDR3, the DNA is TGTGCCAGCTCACCGGGTGCGGGACTAGCTGGAGTAACGTACAATGAGCAGTTCTTC.

V gene TRBV7-9 combines with J gene TRBJ2-1; D unresolved. The CDR3 extends over 15 amino acids. Germline CDR1 reads SEHNR; CDR2 reads FQNEAQ (reference sequence). V lost 7 bases, J lost 4 bases, and 17 bases lay in between. The CDR3 DNA sequence: TGTGCCAGCACCCCCGTGCTCAAACTTTACAATGAGCAGTTCTTC. Protein sequence: CASTPVLKLYNEQFF. The full variable domain, rest sourced from reference TRBV7-9 and TRBJ2-1, is DTGVSQNPRHKITKRGQNVTFRCDPISEHNRLYWYRQTLGQGPEFLTYFQNEAQLEKSRLLSDRFSAERPKGSFSTLEIQRTEQGDSAMYLCASTPVLKLYNEQFFGPGTRLTVL.

This clonotype was observed once. The junction shows a germline mismatch at one end, possibly a read error. The chain links TRBV7-9 to TRBJ2-3, with TRBD2 identical over 9 bases. In germline, CDR1 is SEHNR, CDR2 FQNEAQ (reference sequence). This CDR3 contains 15 residues. CDR3 nucleotide sequence: TGTGCCAGCAGCTTTAGCGGGGGAACCACAGATACGCATTATTTT. Protein: CASSFSGGTTDTHYF.